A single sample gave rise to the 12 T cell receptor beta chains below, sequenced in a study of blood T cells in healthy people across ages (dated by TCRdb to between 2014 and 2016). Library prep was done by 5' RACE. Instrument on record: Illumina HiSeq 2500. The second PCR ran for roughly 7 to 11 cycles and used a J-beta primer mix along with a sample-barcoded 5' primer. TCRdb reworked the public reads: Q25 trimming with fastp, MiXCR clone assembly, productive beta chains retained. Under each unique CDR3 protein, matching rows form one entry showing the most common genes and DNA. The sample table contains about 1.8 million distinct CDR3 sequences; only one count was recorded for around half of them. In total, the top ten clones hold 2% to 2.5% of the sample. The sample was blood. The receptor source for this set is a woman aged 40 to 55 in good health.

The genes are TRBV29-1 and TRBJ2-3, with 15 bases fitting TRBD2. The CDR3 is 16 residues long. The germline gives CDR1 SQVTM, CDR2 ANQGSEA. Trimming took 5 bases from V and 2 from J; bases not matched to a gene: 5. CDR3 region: CSVNGLAGGLTDTQYF. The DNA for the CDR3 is TGCAGCGTTAACGGACTAGCGGGGGGGCTCACAGATACGCAGTATTTT.

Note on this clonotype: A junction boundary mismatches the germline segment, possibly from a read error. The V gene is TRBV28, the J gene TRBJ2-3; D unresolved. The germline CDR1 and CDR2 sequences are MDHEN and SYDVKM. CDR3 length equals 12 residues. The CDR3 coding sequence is TGTGCCGGCAGTACTGCCCCGAATACGCAGTATTTT. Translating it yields CAGSTAPNTQYF. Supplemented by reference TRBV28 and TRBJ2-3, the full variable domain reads DVKVTQSSRYLVKRTGEKVFLECVQDMDHENMFWYRQDPGLGLRLIYFSYDVKMKEKGDIPEGYSVSREKKERFSLILESASTNQTSMYLCAGSTAPNTQYFGPGTRLTVL.

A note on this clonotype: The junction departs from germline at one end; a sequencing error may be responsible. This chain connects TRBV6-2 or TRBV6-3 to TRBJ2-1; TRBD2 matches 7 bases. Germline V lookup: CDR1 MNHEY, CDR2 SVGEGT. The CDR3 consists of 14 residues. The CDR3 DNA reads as TGTGCCAGCACGCGGGGGTCGACCTACGATGAGCAGTTCTTC. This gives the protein CASTRGSTYDEQFF.

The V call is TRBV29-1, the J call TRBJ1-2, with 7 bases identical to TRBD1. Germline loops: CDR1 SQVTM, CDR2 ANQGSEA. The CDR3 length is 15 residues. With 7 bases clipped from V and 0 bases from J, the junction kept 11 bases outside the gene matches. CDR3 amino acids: CSGLYQGEANYGYTF. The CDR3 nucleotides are TGCAGCGGCCTATACCAGGGGGAAGCTAACTATGGCTACACCTTC.

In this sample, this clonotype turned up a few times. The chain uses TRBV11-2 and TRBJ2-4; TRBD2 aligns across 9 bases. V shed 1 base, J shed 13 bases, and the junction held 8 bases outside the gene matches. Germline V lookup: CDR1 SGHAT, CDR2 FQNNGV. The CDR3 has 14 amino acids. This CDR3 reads CASSLAFAGGFQYF. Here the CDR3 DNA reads TGTGCCAGCAGCTTAGCGTTTGCGGGGGGGTTCCAGTACTTC.

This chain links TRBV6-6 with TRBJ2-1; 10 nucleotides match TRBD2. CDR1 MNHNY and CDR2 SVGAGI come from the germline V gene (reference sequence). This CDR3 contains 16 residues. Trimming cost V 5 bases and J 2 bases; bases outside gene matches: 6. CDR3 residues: CASSILAGNTYNEQFF. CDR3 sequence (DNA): TGTGCCAGCAGTATACTAGCGGGGAACACCTACAATGAGCAGTTCTTC.

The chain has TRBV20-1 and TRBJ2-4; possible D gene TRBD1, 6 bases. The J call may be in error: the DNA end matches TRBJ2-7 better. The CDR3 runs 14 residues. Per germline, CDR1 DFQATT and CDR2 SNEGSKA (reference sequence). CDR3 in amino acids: CSAGYRQGQYEQYF. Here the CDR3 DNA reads TGCAGTGCTGGTTATAGGCAGGGACAATACGAGCAGTACTTC.

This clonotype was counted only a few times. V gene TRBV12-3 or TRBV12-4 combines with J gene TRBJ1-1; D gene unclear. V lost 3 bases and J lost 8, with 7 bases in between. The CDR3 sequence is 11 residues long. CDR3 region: CASSFYREAFF. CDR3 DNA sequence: TGTGCCAGCAGTTTTTATCGGGAAGCTTTCTTT.

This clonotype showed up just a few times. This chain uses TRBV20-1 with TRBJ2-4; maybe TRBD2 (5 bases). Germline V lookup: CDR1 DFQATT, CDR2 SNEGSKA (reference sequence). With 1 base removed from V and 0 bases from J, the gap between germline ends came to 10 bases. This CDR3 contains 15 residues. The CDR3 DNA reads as TGCAGTGCTAGAGGTGGAGGTGTAGCCAAAAACATTCAGTACTTC. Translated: CSARGGGVAKNIQYF.

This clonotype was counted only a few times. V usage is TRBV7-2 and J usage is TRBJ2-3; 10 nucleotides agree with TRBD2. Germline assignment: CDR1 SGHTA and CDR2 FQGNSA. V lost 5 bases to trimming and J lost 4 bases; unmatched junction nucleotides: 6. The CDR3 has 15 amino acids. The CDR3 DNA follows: TGTGCCAGCAGCAACCAGCGGGGGGGCCCAGATACGCAGTATTTT. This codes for CASSNQRGGPDTQYF. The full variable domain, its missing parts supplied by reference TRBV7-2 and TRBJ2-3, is GAGVSQSPSNKVTEKGKDVELRCDPISGHTALYWYRQSLGQGLEFLIYFQGNSAPDKSGLPSDRFSAERTGGSVSTLTIQRTQQEDSAVYLCASSNQRGGPDTQYFGPGTRLTVL.

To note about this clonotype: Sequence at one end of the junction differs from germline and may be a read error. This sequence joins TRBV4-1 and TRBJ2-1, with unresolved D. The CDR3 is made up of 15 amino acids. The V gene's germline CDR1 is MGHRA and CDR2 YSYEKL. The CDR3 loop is CVSSHSGSNDNEQFF. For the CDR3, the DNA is TGCGTCAGCAGCCACTCGGGCAGCAACGACAATGAGCAGTTCTTC.

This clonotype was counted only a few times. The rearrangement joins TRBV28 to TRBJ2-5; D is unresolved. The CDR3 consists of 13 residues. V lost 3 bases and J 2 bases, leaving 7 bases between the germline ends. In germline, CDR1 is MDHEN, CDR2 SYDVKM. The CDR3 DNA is TGTGCCAGCAGTTTCCCAGTACAAGAGACCCAGTACTTC. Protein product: CASSFPVQETQYF. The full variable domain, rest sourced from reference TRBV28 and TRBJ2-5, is DVKVTQSSRYLVKRTGEKVFLECVQDMDHENMFWYRQDPGLGLRLIYFSYDVKMKEKGDIPEGYSVSREKKERFSLILESASTNQTSMYLCASSFPVQETQYFGPGTRLLVL.